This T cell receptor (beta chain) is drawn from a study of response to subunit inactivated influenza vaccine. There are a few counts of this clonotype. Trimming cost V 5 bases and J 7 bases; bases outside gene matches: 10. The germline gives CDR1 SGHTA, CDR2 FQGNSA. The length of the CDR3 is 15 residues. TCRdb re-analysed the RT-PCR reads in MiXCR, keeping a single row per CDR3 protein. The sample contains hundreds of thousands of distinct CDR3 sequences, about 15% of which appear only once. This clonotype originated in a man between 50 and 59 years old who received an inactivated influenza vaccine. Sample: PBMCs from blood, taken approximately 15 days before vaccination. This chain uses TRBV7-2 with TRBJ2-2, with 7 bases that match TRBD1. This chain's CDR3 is CASSAGQDSLGELFF. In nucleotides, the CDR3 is TGTGCCAGCAGCGCCGGACAGGACTCCCTCGGGGAGCTGTTTTTT.